This T cell receptor beta chain was retrieved from a study of T cells in Graves' hyperthyroidism and ophthalmopathy. This clonotype occurred many times. RNA transcripts provided the source from which TCR beta CDR3 regions were amplified. Researchers ran a first-round RT-PCR on the TCR CDR3 using the HTBI primer set. From the multiplex PCR reads, TCRdb called clonotypes with MiXCR, one entry per CDR3 protein. This sample has some 440,000 distinct CDR3 sequences, with more than 15% found just once. The CDR3 covers 15 residues. Looked up from germline, CDR1 is MNHEY and CDR2 is SMNVEV (reference sequence). V was trimmed by 5 bases and J by 8 bases, leaving 19 bases between them.

This TCR was recovered from a woman in her late teens or twenties with Graves' hyperthyroidism. The V call is TRBV27, the J call TRBJ2-1; a weak D match, TRBD1 (6 bases). The sample comprised blood. The CDR3, as DNA: TGTGCCAGCAGTCCCGGCTGGCAGGGGTCCCATGAGCAGTTCTTC. This translates into CASSPGWQGSHEQFF.